One T cell receptor (beta chain) is described in this entry. Antigen specificity is unknown. The data belong to a study of graft-versus-host responses after intestinal transplantation. The V and J ends lost 1 base and 3 bases respectively, with 13 bases between them. The length of the CDR3 is 15 residues. Looked up from germline, CDR1 is LGHNA and CDR2 is YNFKEQ. Generated by immunoSEQ multiplex PCR, the TCRdb table keeps only in-frame clones and is missing some. Here the sample spans 98,000 or so clones, roughly 83% being singletons. Findings and caveats of the study: Allografts from individuals with graft-donor T cell macrochimerism displayed high graft-versus-host to host-versus-graft clonal ratios.

The genes are TRBV4-2 and TRBJ2-7, with D unclear. This clonotype originated in a human patient who received an intestinal transplant, so some T cells may come from the graft donor. The sequencing used PBMCs, collected 255 days after intestinal transplant. The CDR3 nucleotides are TGTGCCAGCAGCCAAGGAGATCGGGCCCTCTACGAGCAGTACTTC. Protein: CASSQGDRALYEQYF.